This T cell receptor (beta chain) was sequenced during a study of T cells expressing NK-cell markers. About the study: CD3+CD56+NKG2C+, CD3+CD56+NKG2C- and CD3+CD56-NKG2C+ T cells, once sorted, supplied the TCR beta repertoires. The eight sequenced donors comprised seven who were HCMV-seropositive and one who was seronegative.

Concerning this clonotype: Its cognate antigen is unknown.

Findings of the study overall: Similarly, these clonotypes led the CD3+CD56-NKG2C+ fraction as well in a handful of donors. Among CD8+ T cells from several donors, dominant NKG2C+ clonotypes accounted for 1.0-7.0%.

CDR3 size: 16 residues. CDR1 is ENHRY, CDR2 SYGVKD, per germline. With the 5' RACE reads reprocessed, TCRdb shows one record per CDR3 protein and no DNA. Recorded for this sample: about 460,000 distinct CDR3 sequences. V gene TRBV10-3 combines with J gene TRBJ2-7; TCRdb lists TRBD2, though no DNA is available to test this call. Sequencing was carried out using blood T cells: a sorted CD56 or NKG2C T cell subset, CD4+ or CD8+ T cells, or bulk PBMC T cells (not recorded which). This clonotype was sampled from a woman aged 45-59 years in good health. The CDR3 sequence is CAISEIAGGRSYEQYF.